This entry lists 25 T cell receptor beta chains sequenced from one sample in a study of T cell repertoires in cytomegalovirus infection. TCRdb processed the reads anew with MiXCR; each CDR3 protein has one entry. This table holds some 700,000 distinct CDR3 sequences, around a third found once. Antigen specificity for these receptors is unknown. Sequences were derived from cultured PBMCs, sampled from culture after CMV antigen stimulation. These TCRs come from a human donor in good health (CMV status not recorded). Some clones in this sample may be carry-over from other donors' samples.

The CDR3 sequence is CASSSRGRGEAFF. The CDR3 DNA reads as TGTGCCAGCAGCTCAAGGGGTCGCGGTGAAGCTTTCTTT. The chain is built from TRBV7-2 and TRBJ1-1; TRBD1 is a possible D gene (5 bases). CDR1 and CDR2 from the germline V gene are SGHTA and FQGNSA. The ends were cut back, 4 bases at V and 7 bases at J, with 13 bases in the middle. The CDR3 is 13 residues long.

The genes are TRBV12-3 or TRBV12-4 and TRBJ2-1; the D gene is possibly TRBD2 (6 bases). Trimming shortened V by 6 bases and J by 6 bases, and 12 bases separated the two germline ends. The CDR3 sequence is 13 residues long. The CDR3 sequence is CASRPRRGNEQFF. CDR3 coding DNA: TGTGCCAGCAGACCCCGGAGGGGCAATGAGCAGTTCTTC.

This clonotype has just a few counts. The chain combines TRBV27 with TRBJ1-1; D is unresolved. Germline CDR1 MNHEY, CDR2 SMNVEV (reference sequence). V lost 2 bases to trimming and J lost 1 base, with 14 bases between them. CDR3 length equals 16 residues. The CDR3 bases are TGTGCCAGCAGTTTAAACGGTTTCAGTCGGAACACTGAAGCTTTCTTT. Its protein is CASSLNGFSRNTEAFF.

In its sample, this clonotype was seen a few times. The J gene is TRBJ2-7, the V gene TRBV6-6, with D unclear. The CDR3 length is 14 residues. Per the germline V gene, CDR1 is MNHNY and CDR2 is SVGAGI (reference sequence). V lost 3 bases and J lost 7, with 16 bases in between. CDR3 bases: TGTGCCAGCAGTTATCTGGCCCGCACGGAGGAGCAGTACTTC. This translates into CASSYLARTEEQYF.

The V gene is TRBV20-1, the J gene TRBJ2-7; D tentatively fits TRBD1 or TRBD2 (6 bases each). V lost 0 bases and J 5 bases, leaving 14 bases between the germline ends. CDR3 length: 14 residues. The V gene's germline CDR1 is DFQATT and CDR2 SNEGSKA (reference sequence). The CDR3 coding sequence is TGCAGTGCTAGAGAGTGGGGGGCGCGAAACGAGCAGTACTTC. It translates to CSAREWGARNEQYF.

V is TRBV28 and J is TRBJ1-4; D gene ambiguous. Germline CDR1 MDHEN, CDR2 SYDVKM. The CDR3 runs 14 residues. V dropped 3 bases and J dropped 7 bases, with 12 bases sitting between them. CDR3 region: CASSFARWGEKLFF. The CDR3 coding sequence is TGTGCCAGCAGTTTTGCCCGATGGGGTGAAAAACTGTTTTTT.

The sample holds a few counts of this clonotype. CDR3: CASSEGSRYQPQHF. CDR3 DNA: TGTGCCAGCAGTGAGGGCAGTAGGTATCAGCCCCAGCATTTT. The V call is TRBV2, the J call TRBJ1-5; D ambiguous. This CDR3 spans 14 amino acids. Trimming took off 3 bases at V and 5 bases at J, with 11 bases between the two ends. CDR1 SNHLY and CDR2 FYNNEI come from the germline V gene.

This clonotype has only a few counts. This chain joins TRBV7-2 and TRBJ2-7; TRBD2 is a possible D gene (6 bases). Germline CDR1 reads SGHTA; CDR2 reads FQGNSA. Trimming took 10 bases from V and 3 from J, leaving 13 bases between them. CDR3 length equals 12 residues. The CDR3 protein is CATMGLHYEQYF. The CDR3 DNA reads as TGTGCCACCATGGGACTTCACTACGAGCAGTACTTC.

In DNA, the CDR3 is TGTGCCAGCAGCCCCCCCCCCCTGTACAATGAGCAGTTCTTC. Translating gives CASSPPPLYNEQFF. The rearrangement links TRBV5-4 to TRBJ2-1; D unclear. V gave up 4 bases and J gave up 4 bases, with 12 bases separating them. The V gene's germline CDR1 is SGHNT and CDR2 YYREEE (reference sequence). The CDR3 contains 14 residues.

The chain has TRBV10-2 and TRBJ2-7; tentatively, D is TRBD1 or TRBD2 (5 bases each). The V end was cut by 7 bases, the J end by 7 bases, with 14 bases between. CDR1 is WSHSY and CDR2 is SAAADI in the germline V gene. The CDR3 extends over 12 amino acids. The CDR3 sequence is CASNRGVGEQYF. The DNA of the CDR3 is TGCGCCAGCAACAGAGGGGTGGGGGAGCAGTACTTC.

This clonotype was detected a few times. The genes are TRBV4-1 and TRBJ1-2, with D tentatively TRBD1 (6 bases). CDR1 is MGHRA, CDR2 YSYEKL, per germline. The CDR3 runs to 14 residues. Trimming took 1 base from V and 4 from J, leaving 10 bases between them. DNA of the CDR3: TGCGCCAGCAGCCAAGGCGGGGGGGCCTATGGCTACACCTTC. Amino acids: CASSQGGGAYGYTF.

Ten or more counts support this clonotype. V is TRBV7-8 and J is TRBJ2-7, with a possible D match to TRBD1 (6 bases). Trimming pared 2 bases from V and 3 bases from J, leaving 14 bases between. The CDR3 totals 15 residues. From germline, CDR1 is SGHVS and CDR2 FQNEAQ. The CDR3 DNA sequence: TGTGCCAGCAGCTTAAGGTCAGGGGCGGTCTACGAGCAGTACTTC. It codes for CASSLRSGAVYEQYF.

This clonotype was seen many times. The rearrangement uses TRBV7-3 and TRBJ2-5; a possible D gene is TRBD2 (6 bases). CDR1 and CDR2 (germline): SGHTA, FQGTGA. The CDR3 extends over 14 amino acids. The V and J ends lost 2 bases and 5 bases respectively, with 12 bases between them. The CDR3 spells CASSLLGGVETQYF. DNA for the CDR3: TGTGCCAGCAGCTTATTGGGGGGTGTTGAGACCCAGTACTTC. The whole variable domain, filled in from reference TRBV7-3 and TRBJ2-5, reads GAGVSQTPSNKVTEKGKYVELRCDPISGHTALYWYRQSLGQGPEFLIYFQGTGAADDSGLPNDRFFAVRPEGSVSTLKIQRTERGDSAVYLCASSLLGGVETQYFGPGTRLLVL.

Regarding this clonotype: The conserved closing phenylalanine or tryptophan is absent in this CDR3, likely reflecting a read error. DNA for the CDR3: TGTGCCAGTAGTAGAAACGACAGGGTTGAGACCCAGTACTCC. Translated, it gives CASSRNDRVETQYS. The chain has TRBV19 and TRBJ2-5; 7 bases map to TRBD1. V dropped 4 bases and J dropped 5; count of bases not matched to a gene: 7. The CDR3 covers 14 residues. Germline lookup yields CDR1 LNHDA and CDR2 SQIVND (reference sequence).

This clonotype was observed a few times. The chain is built from TRBV7-2 and TRBJ2-7, with 8 nucleotides matching TRBD2. The CDR3 is 14 amino acids. Trimming at V came to 3 bases and at J to 3 bases, leaving 4 bases not matched to a gene. The V gene's germline CDR1 is SGHTA and CDR2 FQGNSA. CDR3 amino acids: CASSFLTSDYEQYF. Written as DNA, the CDR3 is TGTGCCAGCAGCTTCCTGACTAGCGACTACGAGCAGTACTTC.

The chain uses TRBV20-1 and TRBJ2-5; D unclear. V lost 0 bases and J 4 bases, leaving 12 bases between the germline ends. The CDR3 runs 14 residues. The germline V gene has CDR1 DFQATT and CDR2 SNEGSKA (reference sequence). The CDR3 bases are TGCAGTGCTAGAGATTTGGCATCCGGAGAGACCCAGTACTTC. It yields the protein CSARDLASGETQYF.

This clonotype was seen just once. V and J are TRBV5-4 and TRBJ2-1; D remains ambiguous. Trimming removed 4 bases from V and 0 bases from J, with 11 bases in between. CDR3 size: 15 residues. From germline, CDR1 is SGHNT and CDR2 YYREEE (reference sequence). CDR3 residues: CASSQQQSSYNEQFF. CDR3 DNA: TGTGCCAGCAGCCAACAACAGAGCTCCTACAATGAGCAGTTCTTC.

The CDR3 DNA reads as TGTGCCATCAGTGTTAGGGTAAATGAGCAGTTCTTC. It specifies CAISVRVNEQFF. V and J are TRBV10-3 and TRBJ2-1; D uncertain. The V end was cut by 4 bases, the J end by 7 bases, with 8 bases between. The CDR3 consists of 12 residues. Germline values: CDR1 ENHRY, CDR2 SYGVKD.

The chain links TRBV20-1 to TRBJ2-1; possibly TRBD2 for D (6 bases). This CDR3 region has 15 residues. Germline V CDR1 and CDR2: DFQATT, SNEGSKA (reference sequence). The V and J ends lost 0 bases and 4 bases respectively, with 13 bases between them. The CDR3 nucleotides read TGCAGTGCTAGAGATTACGGGAGAAGGTACAATGAGCAGTTCTTC. It specifies CSARDYGRRYNEQFF.

The chain employs TRBV10-3 and TRBJ2-5; 7 nucleotides match TRBD1. Germline CDR1 reads ENHRY; CDR2 reads SYGVKD. The CDR3 totals 12 residues. V lost 6 bases to trimming and J lost 4 bases; unmatched junction nucleotides: 2. CDR3 DNA sequence: TGTGCCATCAGGGCAGGGGGAGAGACCCAGTACTTC. Translated, it gives CAIRAGGETQYF.

V usage is TRBV2 and J usage is TRBJ2-3; a weak D match, TRBD2 (5 bases). The V and J ends lost 7 bases and 6 bases respectively, with 17 bases between them. This CDR3 spans 14 amino acids. CDR1 and CDR2 from the germline V gene are SNHLY and FYNNEI. CDR3 sequence (DNA): TGTGCCAGCACCACCCGGGCGTGGGAGGATACGCAGTATTTT. Residues: CASTTRAWEDTQYF. The whole variable domain, remainder taken from reference TRBV2 and TRBJ2-3, is EPEVTQTPSHQVTQMGQEVILRCVPISNHLYFYWYRQILGQKVEFLVSFYNNEISEKSEIFDDQFSVERPDGSNFTLKIRSTKLEDSAMYFCASTTRAWEDTQYFGPGTRLTVL.

This chain uses TRBV7-2 with TRBJ2-2; 9 nucleotides align to TRBD1. Germline CDR1 and CDR2: SGHTA and FQGNSA. The V and J ends lost 1 base and 7 bases, in that order; junction bases with no gene match: 4. The CDR3 consists of 15 residues. The CDR3 DNA reads TGTGCCAGCAGCTTAGACGGGACAGGGTACGGGGAGCTGTTTTTT. As protein: CASSLDGTGYGELFF.

The chain links TRBV5-1 to TRBJ2-4, with D unclear. The CDR3 length is 14 residues. Germline V lookup: CDR1 SGHRS, CDR2 YFSETQ. Deletions cut 0 bases from V and 4 bases from J, with 8 bases between. The CDR3 nucleotides read TGCGCCAGCAGCTTGGCCCCACAGAAAAACATTCAGTACTTC. It codes for CASSLAPQKNIQYF.

The V call is TRBV5-3, the J call TRBJ1-4; D gene uncertain. TRBV5-3 is an open reading frame whose function is uncertain. V dropped 8 bases and J dropped 8 bases, with 16 bases sitting between them. The CDR3 sequence is 13 residues long. The CDR3 sequence: CASSTGPAEKLFF. CDR3 nucleotide sequence: TGTGCCAGCAGCACCGGACCGGCGGAAAAACTGTTTTTT.

In this sample, this clonotype turned up many times. CDR3 in amino acids: CASAKGTPSTDTQYF. The CDR3 DNA reads as TGTGCCAGCGCGAAGGGGACCCCAAGCACAGATACGCAGTATTTT. The rearrangement uses TRBV7-2 and TRBJ2-3; TRBD1 or TRBD2 may be the D gene (5 bases each). V was trimmed by 8 bases and J by 0 bases, leaving 15 bases between them. The CDR3 has 15 residues. Germline-derived CDR1 and CDR2 are SGHTA and FQGNSA.